Shown below are 27 T cell receptor beta chains from a single sample sequenced in a study of human T cells and chemical hapten exposure. The time point here: patch test 1, 2 weeks after DPC sensitization. Treatment defined: therapeutic diphenylcyclopropenone sensitization with weekly scalp DPC. MiXCR was run by TCRdb on the RACE reads, yielding one entry per CDR3 protein. The repertoire includes 300,000 to 350,000 distinct CDR3 sequences, under 8% of them detected once, and approximately 8% sits in the top ten. The sequencing used whole blood, collected in connection with sensitization to the hapten diphenylcyclopropenone (DPC). The receptors derive from a woman aged 18-29 years with alopecia areata. Some clones in this sample may be carry-over from other donors' samples.

This clonotype has a handful of counts. The chain couples TRBV29-1 to TRBJ1-2, with D tentatively TRBD1 (5 bases). Germline V gene data show CDR1 as SQVTM and CDR2 as ANQGSEA. This CDR3 comprises 11 residues. Trimming pared 1 base from V and 6 bases from J, leaving 6 bases between. The CDR3 protein is CSVEGGNGYTF. The CDR3, as DNA: TGCAGCGTTGAAGGGGGGAATGGCTACACCTTC.

This clonotype was counted only a few times. This chain joins TRBV7-2 and TRBJ1-1; D is undetermined. Trimming removed 2 bases from V and 1 base from J, with 8 bases in between. Per germline, CDR1 SGHTA and CDR2 FQGNSA. The CDR3 covers 14 residues. CDR3 nucleotides: TGTGCCAGCAGCTTAAATGGGGAGAACACTGAAGCTTTCTTT. This sequence encodes CASSLNGENTEAFF.

The rearrangement joins TRBV20-1 to TRBJ1-3; 7 nucleotides line up with TRBD1. There are 18 residues in the CDR3. Losses at the gene ends were 1 base for V and 4 bases for J; bases not matched to a gene: 16. CDR1 is DFQATT, CDR2 SNEGSKA, per germline (reference sequence). This CDR3 reads CSARAYGPGGASGNTIYF. The CDR3 DNA is TGCAGTGCTAGAGCTTATGGTCCAGGGGGAGCGTCGGGAAACACCATATATTTT.

This clonotype was picked up many times. The gene calls are TRBV6-5 and TRBJ1-5; D possibly corresponds to TRBD1 (5 bases). The germline gives CDR1 MNHEY, CDR2 SVGAGI. The length of the CDR3 is 13 residues. Trimming took 6 bases from V and 1 from J, leaving 7 bases between them. The CDR3, as DNA: TGTGCCAGCAGCGGGGACAGCAATCAGCCCCAGCATTTT. Translated, it gives CASSGDSNQPQHF.

The chain joins TRBV12-5 to TRBJ1-1, with D perhaps TRBD1 (5 bases). Trimming took 5 bases from V and 1 from J, leaving 11 bases between them. Germline CDR1 reads LGHNT; CDR2 reads FRNRAP. The CDR3 contains 14 residues. The CDR3 reads CASGIGQSNTEAFF. The CDR3 nucleotides read TGTGCTAGTGGTATCGGACAATCGAACACTGAAGCTTTCTTT.

The chain links TRBV12-3 or TRBV12-4 to TRBJ1-2; a weak D match, TRBD1 (6 bases). CDR3 length equals 16 residues. Trimming left V 0 bases short and J 6 bases short, with 17 bases between. The CDR3 region has the DNA TGTGCCAGCAGTTTAGCGCGGACAGAACTGCTCAATGGCTACACCTTC. Protein sequence: CASSLARTELLNGYTF.

V is TRBV2 and J is TRBJ2-3; 13 positions agree with TRBD2. With 6 bases clipped from V and 5 bases from J, the junction kept 11 bases outside the gene matches. The CDR3 length is 17 residues. Germline CDR1 SNHLY, CDR2 FYNNEI. CDR3 region: CASRRTSGGALGDTQYF. The CDR3 DNA is TGTGCCAGCAGGAGGACTAGCGGGGGCGCCTTGGGAGATACGCAGTATTTT.

The genes are TRBV4-1 and TRBJ2-7, with 8 bases lining up with TRBD2. Germline trimming cut 4 bases from V and 5 bases from J; bases unmatched to any gene: 7. The CDR3 sequence is 14 residues long. Germline CDR1 and CDR2: MGHRA and YSYEKL. CDR3: CASSPHGGANEQYF. As DNA, the CDR3 is TGCGCCAGCAGCCCACACGGGGGGGCAAACGAGCAGTACTTC.

This clonotype was recorded at least ten times. The chain employs TRBV6-2 or TRBV6-3 and TRBJ1-1; the D is unclear. V was shortened by 3 bases and J by 4 bases, with 12 bases between the two germline ends. CDR1 and CDR2 (germline): MNHEY, SVGEGT. The CDR3 covers 14 residues. CDR3 nucleotide sequence: TGTGCCAGCAGTTATTTTGGGGTCGGCACTGAAGCTTTCTTT. Its protein product is CASSYFGVGTEAFF.

On this clonotype: A much larger clone lies one base from this, so it may be a read error. The genes are TRBV9 and TRBJ1-1, with D hard to call. The CDR3 has 13 residues. The V gene's germline CDR1 is SGDLS and CDR2 YYNGEE. Trimming took off 3 bases at V and 1 base at J, with 7 bases between the two ends. CDR3 nucleotide sequence: TGTGCCAGCAGCGGACCGGGGAACACTGAAGCTTTCTTT. Translated, it gives CASSGPGNTEAFF. The full variable domain, in which reference TRBV9 and TRBJ1-1 provide the parts outside the CDR3, is DSGVTQTPKHLITATGQRVTLRCSPRSGDLSVYWYQQSLDQGLQFLIQYYNGEERAKGNILERFSAQQFPDLHSELNLSSLELGDSALYFCASSGPGNTEAFFGQGTRLTVV.

The chain employs TRBV20-1 and TRBJ2-3; 10 bases are a match to TRBD2. Germline V lookup: CDR1 DFQATT, CDR2 SNEGSKA (reference sequence). The length of the CDR3 is 15 residues. Trimming took 3 bases from V and 7 from J; bases not matched to a gene: 10. Here the CDR3 DNA reads TGCAGTGCTAGGGGAACTAGCGGGGCGGGAAATACGCAGTATTTT. Translated, it gives CSARGTSGAGNTQYF.

This clonotype has at least ten counts. This chain connects TRBV12-3 or TRBV12-4 to TRBJ1-5; 9 bases fit TRBD1. CDR3 length: 15 amino acids. J lost 7 bases, V lost 7 bases, and 11 bases had no gene match. As DNA, the CDR3 is TGTGCCAGCACCCCACGTGGACAGGGGAGGCAGCCCCAGCATTTT. As protein: CASTPRGQGRQPQHF.

This clonotype was recorded many times. The rearrangement uses TRBV4-3 and TRBJ2-2; 7 nucleotides line up with TRBD1. The CDR3 has 16 residues. With 4 bases clipped from V and 7 bases from J, the junction kept 12 bases outside the gene matches. The V gene's germline CDR1 is LGHNA and CDR2 YSLEER. The CDR3 sequence is CASSREVQGSVGELFF. CDR3 coding DNA: TGCGCCAGCAGCCGAGAGGTACAGGGGTCTGTCGGGGAGCTGTTTTTT.

The CDR3 bases are TGTGCCAGCAGGACGGAAAATCAGCCCCAGCATTTT. Its translation: CASRTENQPQHF. V usage is TRBV27 and J usage is TRBJ1-5; D is ambiguous. V lost 6 bases, J lost 4 bases, and 7 bases lay in between. The CDR3 extends over 12 amino acids. Germline assignment: CDR1 MNHEY and CDR2 SMNVEV (reference sequence).

The chain carries TRBV20-1 and TRBJ2-2; D remains unclear. Germline CDR1 is DFQATT and CDR2 is SNEGSKA (reference sequence). Deletions cut 4 bases from V and 0 bases from J, with 12 bases between. CDR3 size: 15 residues. CDR3 loop: CSAIKGGSNTGELFF. The CDR3 DNA reads TGCAGTGCTATCAAGGGTGGTTCGAACACCGGGGAGCTGTTTTTT.

This chain connects TRBV28 to TRBJ1-6; 7 nucleotides match TRBD1. Trimming took 4 bases from V and 7 from J; bases not matched to a gene: 7. The CDR3 runs to 15 residues. Germline assignment: CDR1 MDHEN and CDR2 SYDVKM. The CDR3 region is CASSWDSVGNSPLHF. CDR3 sequence (DNA): TGTGCCAGCAGTTGGGACAGCGTGGGGAATTCACCCCTCCACTTT.

This sequence joins TRBV5-1 and TRBJ2-3; D not resolved. The CDR3 totals 14 residues. Germline V CDR1 and CDR2: SGHRS, YFSETQ. V was shortened by 1 base and J by 2 bases, with 8 bases between the two germline ends. CDR3 sequence reads: CASSLWQPTDTQYF. The DNA for the CDR3 is TGCGCCAGCAGCTTGTGGCAGCCCACAGATACGCAGTATTTT.

V and J are TRBV12-3 or TRBV12-4 and TRBJ1-2; the D is unclear. CDR3 length: 14 residues. V lost 5 bases, J lost 3 bases, and 13 bases lay in between. This chain's CDR3 is CASSLEVIDYGYTF. In DNA form, the CDR3 reads TGTGCCAGCAGTCTCGAGGTCATTGACTATGGCTACACCTTC.

The gene calls are TRBV6-5 and TRBJ2-3, with a possible D match to TRBD1 (5 bases). With 6 bases removed from V and 0 bases from J, the gap between germline ends came to 13 bases. This CDR3 has 15 amino acids. CDR1 MNHEY and CDR2 SVGAGI come from the germline V gene. CDR3 nucleotide sequence: TGTGCCAGCAGCCCAGGGCACGCTAGCACAGATACGCAGTATTTT. Amino acid sequence: CASSPGHASTDTQYF.

This clonotype occurred many times. V usage is TRBV9 and J usage is TRBJ2-2, with TRBD2 matching over 8 bases. There are 15 residues in the CDR3. V was clipped by 6 bases and J by 0 bases; unmatched bases: 4. Germline CDR1 SGDLS, CDR2 YYNGEE. The CDR3 DNA reads TGTGCCAGCATTCGGCGGGGGGCGAACACCGGGGAGCTGTTTTTT. Its translation: CASIRRGANTGELFF.

This rearrangement joins TRBV6-6 to TRBJ2-7; D possibly corresponds to TRBD2 (6 bases). This CDR3 spans 13 amino acids. From germline, CDR1 is MNHNY and CDR2 SVGAGI (reference sequence). Trimming took off 6 bases at V and 2 bases at J, with 11 bases between the two ends. This CDR3 reads CASRVAATYEQYF. DNA of the CDR3: TGTGCCAGCAGGGTAGCGGCCACCTACGAGCAGTACTTC.

This clonotype appeared a few times. The chain is built from TRBV10-3 and TRBJ2-5, with 9 bases fitting TRBD2. The CDR3 has 13 amino acids. Germline CDR1 and CDR2: ENHRY and SYGVKD. Trimming cost V 5 bases and J 5 bases; bases outside gene matches: 3. The CDR3 loop is CAISRTSEETQYF. The CDR3 bases are TGTGCCATCAGTAGGACTAGCGAGGAGACCCAGTACTTC.

This clonotype showed up just a few times. The chain links TRBV6-5 to TRBJ1-2; possibly TRBD1 for D (5 bases). The CDR3 extends over 17 amino acids. Germline values: CDR1 MNHEY, CDR2 SVGAGI. V was shortened by 6 bases and J by 2 bases, with 22 bases between the two germline ends. As DNA, the CDR3 is TGTGCCAGCAGCCCCCCCACAGGAATAGCCTCAAACTATGGCTACACCTTC. Translating it yields CASSPPTGIASNYGYTF.

In regard to this clonotype: The germline gene is not matched at one end of the junction; a read error may be the cause. The genes are TRBV7-6 and TRBJ2-5; TRBD2 matches 9 bases. The CDR3 length is 15 residues. CDR1 is SGHVS and CDR2 is FNYEAQ in the germline V gene. CDR3 sequence: CASSPAGGREDTQYF. The DNA of the CDR3 is TGTGCCAGCAGCCCCGCGGGGGGGAGAGAAGATACCCAGTACTTC.

The table lists this clonotype with a few counts. The gene calls are TRBV10-3 and TRBJ2-7; 7 positions agree with TRBD1. Germline lookup yields CDR1 ENHRY and CDR2 SYGVKD. V lost 6 bases and J lost 4; bases outside the gene matches: 6. The CDR3 consists of 13 residues. CDR3 in amino acids: CAIRTDRRYEQYF. DNA for the CDR3: TGTGCCATCAGGACGGACAGGAGGTACGAGCAGTACTTC.

This clonotype was detected many times. The V call is TRBV3-1, the J call TRBJ1-4; 10 bases are shared with TRBD1. Unmatched junction bases numbered 9, after V lost 4 bases and J lost 7 bases. Germline V gene data show CDR1 as LGHDT and CDR2 as YNNKEL (reference sequence). The CDR3 runs 16 residues. This CDR3 is CASSLMTGGAGEKLFF. The CDR3 DNA follows: TGTGCCAGCAGCCTGATGACAGGGGGCGCAGGTGAAAAACTGTTTTTT.

This clonotype was observed a handful of times. The rearrangement links TRBV7-2 to TRBJ2-3, with 8 bases identical to TRBD2. Per the germline V gene, CDR1 is SGHTA and CDR2 is FQGNSA. V lost 2 bases to trimming and J lost 12 bases; unmatched junction nucleotides: 10. This CDR3 has 14 residues. CDR3 amino acids: CASSLLGGGSPQYF. The CDR3 coding sequence is TGTGCCAGCAGCTTATTAGGCGGGGGGTCGCCCCAGTATTTT.